This TCR beta chain was recorded in a study of blood T cell repertoires in COVID-19. Study-wide background: The United States, Italy and Spain provided the acute and convalescent COVID-19 samples. Sample material is recorded as cDNA or gDNA derived from T cells, B-cell-depleted T cells, or PBMCs.

This CDR3 is 14 amino acids long. Germline V gene data show CDR1 as LNHDA and CDR2 as SQIVND (reference sequence). V lost 1 base to trimming and J lost 1 base, with 7 bases between them. Measured with immunoSEQ multiplex PCR; TCRdb has only the in-frame clones, and not every one. Seen here are around 70,000 clones, approximately 80% observed once, and the top ten hold around 4.8%. The clonotype was recovered from a woman aged 80 or over with active or convalescent COVID-19. The chain joins TRBV19 to TRBJ2-5; no firm D call. The sequenced material came from peripheral blood. CDR3 in amino acids: CASSIVGIQETQYF. DNA for the CDR3: TGTGCCAGTAGTATAGTTGGCATCCAAGAGACCCAGTACTTC. Drawing the rest from reference TRBV19 and TRBJ2-5, the complete variable domain is DGGITQSPKYLFRKEGQNVTLSCEQNLNHDAMYWYRQDPGQGLRLIYYSQIVNDFQKGDIAEGYSVSREKKESFPLTVTSAQKNPTAFYLCASSIVGIQETQYFGPGTRLLVL.